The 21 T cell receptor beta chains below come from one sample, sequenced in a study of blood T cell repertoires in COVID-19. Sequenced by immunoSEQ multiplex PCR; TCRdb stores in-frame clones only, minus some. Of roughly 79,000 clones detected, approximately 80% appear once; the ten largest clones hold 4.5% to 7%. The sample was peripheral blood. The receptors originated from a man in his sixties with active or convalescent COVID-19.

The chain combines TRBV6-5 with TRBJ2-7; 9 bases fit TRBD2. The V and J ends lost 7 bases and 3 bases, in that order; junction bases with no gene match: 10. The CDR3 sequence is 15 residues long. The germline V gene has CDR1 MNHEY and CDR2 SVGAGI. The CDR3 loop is CASTPPSGGNYEQYF. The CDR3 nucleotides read TGTGCCAGCACCCCTCCAAGCGGGGGGAACTACGAGCAGTACTTC.

The CDR3 bases are TGTGCCAGTAGTGACAGTTTTTTCTCTGGAAACACCATATATTTT. Translation gives CASSDSFFSGNTIYF. This sequence joins TRBV19 and TRBJ1-3, with a tentative D call TRBD1 (5 bases). Between the trimmed V and J ends, which lost 5 bases and 0 bases, there was a span of 11 bases. The CDR3 is 15 amino acids. Germline CDR1 reads LNHDA; CDR2 reads SQIVND (reference sequence).

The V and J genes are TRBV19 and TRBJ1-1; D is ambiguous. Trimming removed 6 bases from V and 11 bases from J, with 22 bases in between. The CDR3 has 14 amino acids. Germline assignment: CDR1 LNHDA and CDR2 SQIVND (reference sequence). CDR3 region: CASSHLGRGVSAFF. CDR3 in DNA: TGTGCCAGTAGCCACCTCGGCCGCGGGGTTTCTGCTTTCTTT.

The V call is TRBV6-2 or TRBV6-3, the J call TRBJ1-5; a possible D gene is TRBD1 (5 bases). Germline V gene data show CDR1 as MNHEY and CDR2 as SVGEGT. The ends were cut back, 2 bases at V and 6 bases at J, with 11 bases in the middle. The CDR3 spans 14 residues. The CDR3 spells CASSYRQGGQPQHF. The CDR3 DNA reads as TGTGCCAGCAGTTACCGGCAGGGAGGTCAGCCCCAGCATTTT.

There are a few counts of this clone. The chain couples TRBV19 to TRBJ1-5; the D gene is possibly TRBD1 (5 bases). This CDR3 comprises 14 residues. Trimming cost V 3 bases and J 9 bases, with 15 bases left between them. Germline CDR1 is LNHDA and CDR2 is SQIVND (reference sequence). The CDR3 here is CASSIGSGEAPQHF. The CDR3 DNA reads TGTGCCAGTAGTATTGGGTCGGGGGAAGCGCCCCAGCATTTT.

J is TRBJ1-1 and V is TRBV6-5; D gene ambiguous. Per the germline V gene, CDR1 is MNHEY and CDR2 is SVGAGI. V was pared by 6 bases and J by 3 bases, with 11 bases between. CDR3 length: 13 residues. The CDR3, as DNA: TGTGCCAGCAGGCAGAAATTACACACTGAAGCTTTCTTT. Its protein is CASRQKLHTEAFF.

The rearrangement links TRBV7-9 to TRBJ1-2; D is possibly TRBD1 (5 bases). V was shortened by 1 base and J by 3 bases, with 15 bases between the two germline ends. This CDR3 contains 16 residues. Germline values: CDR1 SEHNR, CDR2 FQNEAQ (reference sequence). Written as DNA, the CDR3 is TGTGCCAGCAGCTTAGTCCCGGGGGGGGAAGACTATGGCTACACCTTC. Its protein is CASSLVPGGEDYGYTF.

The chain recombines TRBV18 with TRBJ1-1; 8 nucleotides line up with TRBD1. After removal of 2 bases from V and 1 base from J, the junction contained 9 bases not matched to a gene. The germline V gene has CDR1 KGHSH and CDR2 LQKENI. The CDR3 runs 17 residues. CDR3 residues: CASSPSISGTGNTEAFF. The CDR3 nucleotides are TGTGCCAGCTCACCATCTATCTCCGGGACAGGGAACACTGAAGCTTTCTTT.

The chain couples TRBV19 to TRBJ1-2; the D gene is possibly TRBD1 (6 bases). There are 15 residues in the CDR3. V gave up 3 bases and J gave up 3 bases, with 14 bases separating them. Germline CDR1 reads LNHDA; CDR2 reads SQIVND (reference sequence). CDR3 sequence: CASSMRGGADYGYTF. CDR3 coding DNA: TGTGCCAGTAGTATGAGGGGGGGCGCCGACTATGGCTACACCTTC.

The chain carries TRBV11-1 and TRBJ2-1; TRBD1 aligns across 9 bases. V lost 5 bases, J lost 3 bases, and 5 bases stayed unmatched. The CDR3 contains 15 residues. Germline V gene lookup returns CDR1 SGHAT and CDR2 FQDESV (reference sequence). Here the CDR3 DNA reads TGTGCCAGCAGCGACCGGGACAGGGACTACAATGAGCAGTTCTTC. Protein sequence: CASSDRDRDYNEQFF.

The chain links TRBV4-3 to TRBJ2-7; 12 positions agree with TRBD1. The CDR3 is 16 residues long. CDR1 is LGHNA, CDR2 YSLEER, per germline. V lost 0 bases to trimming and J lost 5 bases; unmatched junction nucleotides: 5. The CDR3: CASSQDWGQGAHEQYF. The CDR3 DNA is TGCGCCAGCAGCCAAGATTGGGGACAGGGGGCACACGAGCAGTACTTC.

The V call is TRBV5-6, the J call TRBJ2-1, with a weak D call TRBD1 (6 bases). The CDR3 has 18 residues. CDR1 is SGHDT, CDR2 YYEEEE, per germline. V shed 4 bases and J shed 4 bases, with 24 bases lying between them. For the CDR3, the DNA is TGTGCCAGCAGCCCCCGTTTATCCCGGTCAGGGGCATACAATGAGCAGTTCTTC. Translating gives CASSPRLSRSGAYNEQFF.

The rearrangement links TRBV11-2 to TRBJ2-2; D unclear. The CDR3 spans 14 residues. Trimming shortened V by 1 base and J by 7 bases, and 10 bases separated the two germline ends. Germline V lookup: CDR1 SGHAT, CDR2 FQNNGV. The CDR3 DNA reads TGTGCCAGCAGCTTAGGTTCATTTGTCGGGGAGCTGTTTTTT. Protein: CASSLGSFVGELFF.

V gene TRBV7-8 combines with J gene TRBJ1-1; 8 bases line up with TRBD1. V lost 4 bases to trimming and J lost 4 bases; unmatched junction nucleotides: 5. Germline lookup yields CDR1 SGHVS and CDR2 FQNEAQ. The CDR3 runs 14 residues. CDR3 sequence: CASSSQQGVTEAFF. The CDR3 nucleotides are TGTGCCAGCAGCTCGCAACAGGGGGTCACTGAAGCTTTCTTT.

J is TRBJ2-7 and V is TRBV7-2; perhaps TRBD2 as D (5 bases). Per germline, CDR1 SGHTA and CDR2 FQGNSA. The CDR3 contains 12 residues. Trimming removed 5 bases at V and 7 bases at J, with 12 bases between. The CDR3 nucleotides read TGTGCCAGCAGCCTCGGGGTGGGTGAGCAGTACTTC. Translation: CASSLGVGEQYF.

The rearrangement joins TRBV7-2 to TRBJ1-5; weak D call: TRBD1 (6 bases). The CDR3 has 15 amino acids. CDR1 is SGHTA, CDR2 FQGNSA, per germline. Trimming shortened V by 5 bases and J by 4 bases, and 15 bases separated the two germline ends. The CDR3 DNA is TGTGCCAGCAGCCCAAAGACAGGAGAGAATCAGCCCCAGCATTTT. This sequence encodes CASSPKTGENQPQHF.

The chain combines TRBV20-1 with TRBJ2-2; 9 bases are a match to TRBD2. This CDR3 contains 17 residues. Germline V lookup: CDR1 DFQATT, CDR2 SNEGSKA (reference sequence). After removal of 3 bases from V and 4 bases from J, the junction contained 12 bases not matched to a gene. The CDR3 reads CSASASGANRGTGELFF. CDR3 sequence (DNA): TGCAGTGCTAGTGCTAGCGGGGCCAACCGGGGCACCGGGGAGCTGTTTTTT.

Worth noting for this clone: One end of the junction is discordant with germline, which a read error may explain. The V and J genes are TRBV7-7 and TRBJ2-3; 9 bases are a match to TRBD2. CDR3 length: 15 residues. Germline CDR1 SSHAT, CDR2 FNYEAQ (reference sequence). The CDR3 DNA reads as TGTGCTAGCAGCTTAGGACTAGCGCGCACAGATACGCAGTATTTT. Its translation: CASSLGLARTDTQYF.

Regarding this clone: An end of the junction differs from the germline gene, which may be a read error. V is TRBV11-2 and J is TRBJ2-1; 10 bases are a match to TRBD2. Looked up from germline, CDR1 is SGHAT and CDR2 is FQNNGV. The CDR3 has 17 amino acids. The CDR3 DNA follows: TGTGCCAGCAGCTTAGCGCTAGCGGGGGCCTTCTACGATGAGCAGTTCTTC. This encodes CASSLALAGAFYDEQFF.

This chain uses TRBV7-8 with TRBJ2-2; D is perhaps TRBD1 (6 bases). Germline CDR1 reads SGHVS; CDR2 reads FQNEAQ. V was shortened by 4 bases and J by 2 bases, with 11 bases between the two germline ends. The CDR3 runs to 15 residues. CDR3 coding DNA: TGTGCCAGCAGCTACCCGACAGGAAACACCGGGGAGCTGTTTTTT. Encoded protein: CASSYPTGNTGELFF.

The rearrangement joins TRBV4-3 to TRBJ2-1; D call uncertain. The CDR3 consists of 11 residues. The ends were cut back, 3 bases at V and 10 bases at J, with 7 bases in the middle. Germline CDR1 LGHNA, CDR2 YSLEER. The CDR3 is CASSQTGEQFF. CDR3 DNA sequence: TGCGCCAGCAGCCAGACTGGAGAGCAGTTCTTC.